The next 10 T cell receptor beta chains were all read from a single sample in a study of HIV-infected children after antiretroviral therapy interruption. Unique molecular identifiers were included in an RNA-based 3' RACE TCR library. MiXCR was run by TCRdb on the 3' RACE reads, yielding one entry per CDR3 protein. Of around 40,000 distinct CDR3 sequences in the sample, over 6.5% were seen once. Noted treatment: PENTA 11 planned treatment interruption arm or continuous ART arm. This material consisted of CD45RA+ CD4+ T cells from PBMCs, pooled from several time points, taken from a donor given antiretroviral therapy, either interrupted or continuous. The subset here: naive CD4+ CD45RA+ CD45RO- T cells. These receptors came from a pool of human donors with HIV.

This clonotype was counted ten times or more. V gene TRBV24-1 combines with J gene TRBJ2-1; 8 bases line up with TRBD2. CDR1 KGHDR and CDR2 SFDVKD come from the germline V gene. This CDR3 is 16 amino acids long. Germline trimming cut 4 bases from V and 5 bases from J; bases unmatched to any gene: 9. The chain's CDR3 is CATSDQSGGLNNEQFF. CDR3 bases: TGTGCCACCAGTGACCAAAGCGGGGGCCTCAACAATGAGCAGTTCTTC.

This clonotype came up many times. This chain uses TRBV20-1 with TRBJ1-6, with D possibly TRBD1 on 6 matching bases. Germline CDR1 is DFQATT and CDR2 is SNEGSKA (reference sequence). The CDR3 has 14 amino acids. The V gene lost 3 bases and the J gene lost 5 bases, with 11 bases spanning the gap. The CDR3 bases are TGCAGTGCTAGGATGGCAGGGGATAATTCACCCCTCCACTTT. The encoded protein is CSARMAGDNSPLHF.

This clonotype has ten or more counts. The V and J genes are TRBV20-1 and TRBJ1-6; D not resolved. From germline, CDR1 is DFQATT and CDR2 SNEGSKA (reference sequence). Trimming pared 6 bases from V and 14 bases from J, leaving 14 bases between. The CDR3 totals 11 residues. CDR3 DNA: TGCAGTGCAATCAGGAGGTCAGCCCTCCACTTT. This encodes CSAIRRSALHF.

This clonotype appeared a few times. The V gene is TRBV5-1, the J gene TRBJ2-7; a weak D match, TRBD1 (6 bases). This CDR3 has 14 residues. V was clipped by 0 bases and J by 4 bases, with 11 bases between them. Germline-derived CDR1 and CDR2 are SGHRS and YFSETQ. CDR3 residues: CASSLDREGYEQYF. For the CDR3, the DNA is TGCGCCAGCAGCTTGGACAGGGAAGGGTACGAGCAGTACTTC.

There are a few counts of this clonotype. The CDR3: CSVLPDRVGNEQYF. The CDR3 bases are TGCAGCGTTCTACCAGACAGGGTCGGAAACGAGCAGTACTTC. The chain recombines TRBV29-1 with TRBJ2-7, with TRBD1 identical over 7 bases. In germline, CDR1 is SQVTM, CDR2 ANQGSEA. Germline trimming cut 5 bases from V and 5 bases from J; bases unmatched to any gene: 12. This CDR3 region has 14 residues.

By share, this clonotype ranks as medium-sized. Relative to the germline gene, one junction end is altered; a read error may explain this. This chain uses TRBV23-1 with TRBJ2-1; 7 nucleotides agree with TRBD1. TRBV23-1 is designated an ORF whose function remains uncertain. The CDR3 extends over 15 amino acids. The CDR3 region is CSSSQSRDSYAEQFF. The DNA of the CDR3 is TGCTCCAGCAGTCAATCTCGGGACAGCTATGCTGAGCAGTTCTTC.

The chain recombines TRBV20-1 with TRBJ2-3; 7 bases are shared with TRBD2. J was trimmed by 2 bases and V by 5 bases; bases with no gene match: 10. Germline loops: CDR1 DFQATT, CDR2 SNEGSKA (reference sequence). The CDR3 sequence is 15 residues long. This CDR3 reads CSARSRGTYTDTQYF. The CDR3 nucleotides read TGCAGTGCTCGATCGCGGGGGACTTACACAGATACGCAGTATTTT.

Ten or more counts support this clonotype. The rearrangement joins TRBV4-1 to TRBJ2-1; D possibly corresponds to TRBD2 (6 bases). Trimming shortened V by 3 bases and J by 3 bases, and 15 bases separated the two germline ends. CDR3 size: 16 residues. Looked up from germline, CDR1 is MGHRA and CDR2 is YSYEKL. CDR3 protein: CASSHERRDRYNEQFF. DNA of the CDR3: TGCGCCAGCAGCCACGAACGGAGGGACCGCTACAATGAGCAGTTCTTC.

This clonotype was observed a handful of times. The chain joins TRBV20-1 to TRBJ2-3; 8 nucleotides agree with TRBD1. The germline CDR1 and CDR2 sequences are DFQATT and SNEGSKA (reference sequence). J was trimmed by 3 bases and V by 1 base; bases with no gene match: 15. This CDR3 has 18 residues. The CDR3 DNA is TGCAGTGCTAGAGGCAGACAGGGGAAATCTTTTAATACAGATACGCAGTATTTT. It translates to CSARGRQGKSFNTDTQYF.

Note on this clonotype: Its ends do not fully match the called genes, so a read error is possible. The rearrangement links TRBV6-5 to TRBJ2-3; D tentatively fits TRBD1 or TRBD2 (5 bases each). The CDR3 covers 13 residues. Germline CDR1 MNHEY, CDR2 SVGAGI. The CDR3 DNA is TGTGCCAGCAGTGATGTGGGGACCGAAACGCTGTATTTT. This codes for CASSDVGTETLYF.